There are a few counts of the clone carrying this T cell receptor (gamma chain). The target antigen is unknown. Distinct nucleotide sequences in the sample also encode this CDR3. Extracted RNA was reverse transcribed into cDNA. The CDR3 regions were amplified by multiplex PCR from V-gene primers to a constant-region primer. TCRdb reapplied CATT to the multiplex PCR reads. The sample holds around 30,000 gamma-chain clones, around a fifth seen once. Unmatched junction bases numbered 6, after V lost 0 bases and J lost 4 bases. This CDR3 region has 14 residues. From germline, CDR1 is VINAFY and CDR2 YDVSNSKD. This specimen belongs to a study of Vδ1+ human thymocytes. Broader study findings: Bulk repertoire data may be misinterpreted because of unexpected Vdelta2 sequences. Thymic TRG and TRD repertoires appeared highly polyclonal.

The TCR originated in a boy in the first two years of life who had congenital heart surgery. The chain couples TRGV5 to TRGJ1 or TRGJ2. The sequenced sample was Vdelta1+ gamma-delta thymocytes from the thymus. As to subset: FACS-sorted CD3+ TCRalphabeta- TCRVdelta1+ TCRVdelta2- thymocytes. Written as DNA, the CDR3 is TGTGCCACCTGGGACAGGCCCACCTATTATAAGAAACTCTTT. Its translation: CATWDRPTYYKKLF.